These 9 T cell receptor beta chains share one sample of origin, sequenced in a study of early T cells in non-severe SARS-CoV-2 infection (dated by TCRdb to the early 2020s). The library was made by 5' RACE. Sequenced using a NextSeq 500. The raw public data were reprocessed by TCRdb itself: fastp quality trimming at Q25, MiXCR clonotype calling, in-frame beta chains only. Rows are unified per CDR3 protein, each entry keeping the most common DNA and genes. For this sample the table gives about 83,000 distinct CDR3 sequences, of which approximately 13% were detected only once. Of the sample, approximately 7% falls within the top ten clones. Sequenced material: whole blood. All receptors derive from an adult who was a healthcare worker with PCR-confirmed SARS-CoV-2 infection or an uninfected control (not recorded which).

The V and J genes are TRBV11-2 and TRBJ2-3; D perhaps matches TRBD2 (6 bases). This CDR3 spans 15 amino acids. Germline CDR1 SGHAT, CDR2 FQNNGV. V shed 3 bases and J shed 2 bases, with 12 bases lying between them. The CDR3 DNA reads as TGTGCCAGCAGCTTGCGCGGGGTCAACACAGATACGCAGTATTTT. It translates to CASSLRGVNTDTQYF.

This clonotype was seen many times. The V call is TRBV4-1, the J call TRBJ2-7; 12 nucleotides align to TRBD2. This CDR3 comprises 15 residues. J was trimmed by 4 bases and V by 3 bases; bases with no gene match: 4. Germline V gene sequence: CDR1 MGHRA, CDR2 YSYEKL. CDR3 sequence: CASSQTSGSLYEQYF. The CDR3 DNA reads TGCGCCAGCAGCCAGACTAGCGGGAGTCTATACGAGCAGTACTTC.

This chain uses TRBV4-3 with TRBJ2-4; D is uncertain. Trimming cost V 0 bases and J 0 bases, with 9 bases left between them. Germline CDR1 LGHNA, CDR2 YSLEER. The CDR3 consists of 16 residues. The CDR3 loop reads CASSQDRSIAKNIQYF. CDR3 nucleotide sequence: TGCGCCAGCAGCCAAGATCGATCGATAGCCAAAAACATTCAGTACTTC.

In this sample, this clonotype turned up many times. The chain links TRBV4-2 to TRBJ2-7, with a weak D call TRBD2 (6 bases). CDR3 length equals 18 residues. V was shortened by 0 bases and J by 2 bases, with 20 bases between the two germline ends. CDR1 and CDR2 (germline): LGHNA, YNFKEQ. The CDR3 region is CASSQDIPGADYPYEQYF. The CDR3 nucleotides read TGTGCCAGCAGCCAAGATATTCCCGGGGCGGACTACCCCTACGAGCAGTACTTC.

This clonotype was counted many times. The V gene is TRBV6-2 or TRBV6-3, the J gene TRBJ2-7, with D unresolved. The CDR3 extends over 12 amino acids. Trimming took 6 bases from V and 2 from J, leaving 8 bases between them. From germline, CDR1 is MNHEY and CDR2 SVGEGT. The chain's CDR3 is CASSRTPYEQYF. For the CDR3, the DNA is TGTGCCAGCAGCCGGACCCCCTACGAGCAGTACTTC.

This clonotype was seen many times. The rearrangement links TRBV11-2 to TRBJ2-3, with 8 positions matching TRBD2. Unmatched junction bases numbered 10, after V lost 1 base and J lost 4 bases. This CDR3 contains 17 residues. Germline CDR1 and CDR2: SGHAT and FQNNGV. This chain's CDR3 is CASSLGVTSGASDTQYF. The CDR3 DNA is TGTGCCAGCAGCTTAGGTGTAACTAGCGGAGCGTCAGATACGCAGTATTTT.

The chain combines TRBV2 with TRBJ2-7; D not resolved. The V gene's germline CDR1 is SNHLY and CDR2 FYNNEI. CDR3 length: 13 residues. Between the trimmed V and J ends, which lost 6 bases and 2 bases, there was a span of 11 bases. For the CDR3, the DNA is TGTGCCAGCAGCTACTACGGAACCTACGAGCAGTACTTC. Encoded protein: CASSYYGTYEQYF.

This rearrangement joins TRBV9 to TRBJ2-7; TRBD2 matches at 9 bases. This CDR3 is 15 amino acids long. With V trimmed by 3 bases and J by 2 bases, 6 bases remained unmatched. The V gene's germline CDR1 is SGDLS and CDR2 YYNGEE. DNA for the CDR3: TGTGCCAGCAGCGCCGGGACTAGCTATACCTACGAGCAGTACTTC. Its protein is CASSAGTSYTYEQYF.

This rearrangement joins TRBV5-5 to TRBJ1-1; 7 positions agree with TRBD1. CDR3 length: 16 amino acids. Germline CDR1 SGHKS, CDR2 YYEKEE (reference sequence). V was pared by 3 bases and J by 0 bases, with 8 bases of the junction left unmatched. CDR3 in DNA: TGTGCCAGCAGCTCCTTTCGACAGGGCTTGAACACTGAAGCTTTCTTT. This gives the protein CASSSFRQGLNTEAFF.